This T cell receptor (beta chain) derives from a study of blood T cell repertoires in COVID-19. Per the authors' pipeline: By means of reference gene primer amplification, nucleated cell counts were estimated. Data came from immunoSEQ multiplex PCR; TCRdb stores just in-frame clones and leaves some out. That table is the source of V, J and clone size, and D and trimming were worked out from the DNA. The table records fewer than 250,000 clones, 80% to 90% of them present only once. CDR1 SGHTA and CDR2 FQGNSA come from the germline V gene. The V segment lost 5 bases and the J segment 2 bases; nucleotides outside the gene matches: 1. This CDR3 is 15 amino acids long.

The sequence was obtained from a woman aged 50 to 65 with acute or convalescent COVID-19. The chain links TRBV7-2 to TRBJ2-1; the match to TRBD2 covers 12 bases. Sequenced: peripheral blood. The CDR3 sequence is CASSRTSGAYNEQFF. The CDR3 bases are TGTGCCAGCAGCCGGACTAGCGGGGCCTACAATGAGCAGTTCTTC.